This T cell receptor beta chain emerged from a study of identical twins. The CDR3 runs to 13 residues. Germline values: CDR1 MNHNS, CDR2 SASEGT. The V gene lost 10 bases and the J gene lost 6 bases, with 16 bases spanning the gap. The study's findings and limits: Zero-insertion analyses were open to partial confounding by invariant MAIT and iNKT cells. Excess sharing by twins proved weaker in beta out-of-frame sequences.

TCRdb ran MiXCR on the 5' RACE reads and lists one entry per CDR3 protein. The data hold around 250,000 distinct CDR3 sequences, with 9.5% to 15% observed a single time. In regard to this clonotype: Its antigen is not known.

The data also belong to a second study, concerning yellow fever vaccine responses in identical twins.

The sequencing input was memory (CD45RO+) T cells sorted from blood. The chain couples TRBV6-1 to TRBJ2-1; weak D call: TRBD1 (6 bases). This TCR was sampled from a woman under 30 in good health. The CDR3 coding sequence is TGTGCCACCAAGGGGGTTGTGAGCAATGAGCAGTTCTTC. Translating gives CATKGVVSNEQFF.